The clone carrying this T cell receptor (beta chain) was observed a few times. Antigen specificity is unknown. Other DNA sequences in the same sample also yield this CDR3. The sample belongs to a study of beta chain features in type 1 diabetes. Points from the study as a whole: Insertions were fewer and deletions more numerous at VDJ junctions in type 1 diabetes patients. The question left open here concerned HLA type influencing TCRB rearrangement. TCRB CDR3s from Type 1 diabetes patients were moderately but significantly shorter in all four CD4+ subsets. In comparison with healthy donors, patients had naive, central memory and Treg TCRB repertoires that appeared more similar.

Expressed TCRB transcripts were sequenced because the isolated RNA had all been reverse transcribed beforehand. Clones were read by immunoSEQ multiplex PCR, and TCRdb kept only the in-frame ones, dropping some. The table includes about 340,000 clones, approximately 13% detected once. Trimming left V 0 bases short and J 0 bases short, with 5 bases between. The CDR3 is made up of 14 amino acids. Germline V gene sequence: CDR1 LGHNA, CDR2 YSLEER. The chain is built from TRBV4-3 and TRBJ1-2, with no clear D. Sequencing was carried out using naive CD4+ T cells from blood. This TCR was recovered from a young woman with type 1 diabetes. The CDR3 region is CASSQDPTNYGYTF. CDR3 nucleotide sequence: TGCGCCAGCAGCCAAGATCCAACTAACTATGGCTACACCTTC.